What follows are 2 T cell receptor beta chains derived from one specimen sequenced in a study of cytomegalovirus exposure and HLA in healthy donors. In the PCR, 60 Vbeta and 13 Jbeta primers were used. The repertoire was sequenced with immunoSEQ multiplex PCR; TCRdb's copy has only in-frame clones and lacks some. The table has 120,000 to 150,000 clones, over 60% seen once. The sequenced sample was PBMCs. The receptors here all came from a man aged 35-49 years in good health and CMV-seropositive.

The chain combines TRBV19 with TRBJ2-1, with D unclear. With 7 bases removed from V and 0 bases from J, the gap between germline ends came to 10 bases. Looked up from germline, CDR1 is LNHDA and CDR2 is SQIVND (reference sequence). This CDR3 comprises 14 residues. The CDR3 is CASTGSYSYNEQFF. As DNA, the CDR3 is TGTGCCAGTACCGGTAGTTACTCCTACAATGAGCAGTTCTTC.

This clone was seen only a few times. Relative to the germline gene, one junction end is altered; a read error may explain this. J is TRBJ2-3 and V is TRBV10-3; TRBD2 matches at 9 bases. The CDR3 totals 15 residues. CDR1 ENHRY and CDR2 SYGVKD come from the germline V gene. The CDR3: CAISEWAGGPDTQYF. The CDR3 DNA is TGTGCCATCAGCGAGTGGGCGGGAGGGCCAGATACGCAGTATTTT.